These 23 T cell receptor beta chains were sequenced from one sample in a study of cytomegalovirus exposure and HLA in healthy donors. The PCR used 60 Vbeta and 13 Jbeta primers. Method: immunoSEQ multiplex PCR; TCRdb's copy keeps in-frame clones and lacks some. Of 240,000 or so clones in the sample, about 81% are singletons; the top ten hold roughly 5%. The sequenced sample consisted of PBMCs. Every receptor here comes from a woman aged 40-49 years in good health and CMV-seropositive.

J is TRBJ1-2 and V is TRBV28; the D gene is possibly TRBD1 (6 bases). CDR1 and CDR2 (germline): MDHEN, SYDVKM. CDR3 length equals 15 residues. Trimming cost V 4 bases and J 3 bases, with 15 bases left between them. The CDR3 bases are TGTGCCAGCAGTTCAGGTGGGGGCGCAGACTATGGCTACACCTTC. It specifies CASSSGGGADYGYTF.

A note on this clone: In the same sample, other DNA sequences code for this CDR3. This chain joins TRBV7-2 and TRBJ1-2; D is uncertain. Germline CDR1 SGHTA, CDR2 FQGNSA. V was clipped by 0 bases and J by 4 bases, with 9 bases between them. The CDR3 covers 14 residues. DNA of the CDR3: TGTGCCAGCAGCTTAGCTGGGCCCACCTATGGCTACACCTTC. Amino acid sequence: CASSLAGPTYGYTF.

Concerning this clone itself: Other DNA sequences in this specimen translate into the identical CDR3. The chain is built from TRBV7-3 and TRBJ1-1, with D possibly matching TRBD1 (5 bases). Germline-derived CDR1 and CDR2 are SGHTA and FQGTGA. Trimming removed 5 bases at V and 4 bases at J, with 11 bases between. This CDR3 has 13 amino acids. For the CDR3, the DNA is TGTGCCAGCAGCCCCGGGGGGGGCACTGAAGCTTTCTTT. This codes for CASSPGGGTEAFF.

The chain employs TRBV6-5 and TRBJ2-4; TRBD1 matches 10 bases. CDR1 is MNHEY and CDR2 is SVGAGI in the germline V gene. CDR3 size: 13 residues. V shed 7 bases and J 9 bases; nucleotides not matched to a gene: 6. The CDR3 DNA is TGTGCCAGCACCGGGACAGGGGCGAGCATTCAGTACTTC. It is translated as CASTGTGASIQYF.

The chain uses TRBV9 and TRBJ2-3, with 9 bases matching TRBD2. CDR1 is SGDLS and CDR2 is YYNGEE in the germline V gene. The CDR3 covers 17 residues. The junction had 13 bases not matched to a gene; V was cut back by 4 bases and J by 4 bases. The CDR3: CASSSDLRGGLSDTQYF. CDR3 nucleotide sequence: TGTGCCAGCAGCTCCGACTTGCGGGGGGGTCTGTCAGATACGCAGTATTTT.

The V call is TRBV6-5, the J call TRBJ1-2; TRBD1 agrees at 8 bases. CDR1 is MNHEY and CDR2 is SVGAGI in the germline V gene. This CDR3 has 13 amino acids. The ends lost 5 bases at V and 4 bases at J; junction bases unmatched: 3. The DNA for the CDR3 is TGTGCCAGCAGTCAACAGGGGGTCTATGGCTACACCTTC. Protein sequence: CASSQQGVYGYTF.

This clone was picked up one time. The chain uses TRBV30 and TRBJ1-4, with D hard to call. The CDR3 contains 12 residues. V lost 6 bases and J lost 5, with 10 bases in between. Germline V gives CDR1 GTSNPN, CDR2 SVGIG (reference sequence). The CDR3 reads CACRPRNEKLFF. Here the CDR3 DNA reads TGTGCCTGCCGCCCCCGGAATGAAAAACTGTTTTTT.

In its sample, this clone was seen once. The gene calls are TRBV7-2 and TRBJ2-2, with D possibly TRBD2 on 7 matching bases. Trimming pared 1 base from V and 0 bases from J, leaving 9 bases between. This CDR3 spans 16 amino acids. Germline V gene lookup returns CDR1 SGHTA and CDR2 FQGNSA. This CDR3 is CASSLEGGPNTGELFF. The CDR3 DNA is TGTGCCAGCAGCTTAGAGGGGGGGCCGAACACCGGGGAGCTGTTTTTT.

V and J are TRBV7-2 and TRBJ2-3; TRBD1 is a possible D gene (5 bases). The CDR3 is 15 residues long. V lost 5 bases to trimming and J lost 0 bases, with 12 bases between them. The germline gives CDR1 SGHTA, CDR2 FQGNSA. The CDR3 reads CASSQSGLSTDTQYF. Written as DNA, the CDR3 is TGTGCCAGCAGCCAGTCAGGGCTTAGCACAGATACGCAGTATTTT.

The chain has TRBV5-4 and TRBJ2-7; tentative D call: TRBD1 (6 bases). Trimming cost V 5 bases and J 7 bases, with 10 bases left between them. The CDR3 length is 11 residues. The germline gives CDR1 SGHNT, CDR2 YYREEE (reference sequence). CDR3 residues: CASSSQGEQYF. CDR3 coding DNA: TGTGCCAGCAGTTCTCAGGGGGAGCAGTACTTC.

This chain uses TRBV30 with TRBJ1-2; D remains ambiguous. The germline CDR1 and CDR2 sequences are GTSNPN and SVGIG (reference sequence). The CDR3 is 15 residues long. Trimming cost V 3 bases and J 4 bases, with 18 bases left between them. The CDR3 sequence is CAWSSPGDGFYGYTF. As DNA, the CDR3 is TGTGCCTGGAGCTCGCCCGGGGATGGTTTCTATGGCTACACCTTC.

This chain connects TRBV5-6 to TRBJ1-4; the D gene is possibly TRBD1 (6 bases). CDR1 and CDR2 (germline): SGHDT, YYEEEE. The CDR3 runs to 15 residues. With 2 bases removed from V and 7 bases from J, the gap between germline ends came to 15 bases. The CDR3 DNA is TGTGCCAGCAGCTTTCAACAGGGTGGGCGTGAAAAACTGTTTTTT. It yields the protein CASSFQQGGREKLFF.

The V and J genes are TRBV5-6 and TRBJ1-4, with D tentatively TRBD1 (5 bases). The CDR3 sequence is 12 residues long. Germline assignment: CDR1 SGHDT and CDR2 YYEEEE. V was shortened by 4 bases and J by 5 bases, with 6 bases between the two germline ends. The CDR3 DNA is TGTGCCAGCAGCGGGGGGAATGAAAAACTGTTTTTT. Amino acids: CASSGGNEKLFF.

V is TRBV19 and J is TRBJ2-1; possible D gene TRBD1, 7 bases. Germline V gives CDR1 LNHDA, CDR2 SQIVND (reference sequence). V shed 2 bases and J shed 6 bases, with 14 bases lying between them. This CDR3 region has 15 residues. As DNA, the CDR3 is TGTGCCAGTAGTATATGGCAGGGGGAGGTCAATGAGCAGTTCTTC. It codes for CASSIWQGEVNEQFF.

V is TRBV25-1 and J is TRBJ2-3; 7 bases are shared with TRBD2. The CDR3 consists of 15 residues. The J segment lost 2 bases and the V segment lost 3 bases, leaving 5 bases of the junction unmatched. Looked up from germline, CDR1 is MGHDK and CDR2 is SYGVNS. In DNA form, the CDR3 reads TGTGCCAGCAGTGATACGGGGGGACCCACAGATACGCAGTATTTT. Its protein is CASSDTGGPTDTQYF. Using reference TRBV25-1 and TRBJ2-3 for the parts outside the CDR3, the full variable domain is EADIYQTPRYLVIGTGKKITLECSQTMGHDKMYWYQQDPGMELHLIHYSYGVNSTEKGDLSSESTVSRIRTEHFPLTLESARPSHTSQYLCASSDTGGPTDTQYFGPGTRLTVL.

CDR3 nucleotide sequence: TGTGCCAGCACGGGGACAGGTTCGAACACTGAAGCTTTCTTT. This encodes CASTGTGSNTEAFF. This rearrangement joins TRBV25-1 to TRBJ1-1; TRBD1 matches 8 bases. The CDR3 covers 14 residues. J gave up 1 base and V 7 bases, and 5 bases lay outside the gene matches. Germline V gene lookup returns CDR1 MGHDK and CDR2 SYGVNS.

This clone was picked up one time. The J gene is TRBJ2-1, the V gene TRBV7-3, with 8 bases aligning to TRBD1. The CDR3 covers 15 residues. Germline V CDR1 and CDR2: SGHTA, FQGTGA. With V trimmed by 5 bases and J by 1 base, 4 bases remained unmatched. In nucleotides, the CDR3 is TGTGCCAGCAGCCCAGGACAGGGATCCTACAATGAGCAGTTCTTC. Translation: CASSPGQGSYNEQFF.

The chain carries TRBV7-9 and TRBJ1-4; D might be TRBD1 (6 bases). The CDR3 runs to 16 residues. CDR1 and CDR2 from the germline V gene are SEHNR and FQNEAQ (reference sequence). The V end lost 4 bases, the J end lost 0 bases, and 12 bases lay between the germline ends. Here the CDR3 reads CASSSRTDATNEKLFF. DNA for the CDR3: TGTGCCAGCAGCTCTCGGACAGACGCAACTAATGAAAAACTGTTTTTT. Variable domain in full (rest from reference TRBV7-9 and TRBJ1-4): DTGVSQNPRHKITKRGQNVTFRCDPISEHNRLYWYRQTLGQGPEFLTYFQNEAQLEKSRLLSDRFSAERPKGSFSTLEIQRTEQGDSAMYLCASSSRTDATNEKLFFGSGTQLSVL.

This clone appeared a single time. This chain connects TRBV15 to TRBJ1-5; 8 nucleotides agree with TRBD1. The CDR3 is 16 amino acids. Trimming took 0 bases from V and 8 from J; bases not matched to a gene: 9. Looked up from germline, CDR1 is LNHNV and CDR2 is YYDKDF (reference sequence). The CDR3 reads CATSRDWGRGREPQHF. The CDR3 DNA is TGTGCCACCAGCAGAGATTGGGGCAGGGGGCGGGAGCCCCAGCATTTT.

The J gene is TRBJ2-3, the V gene TRBV10-2, with 7 bases matching TRBD2. V was pared by 5 bases and J by 5 bases, with 16 bases of the junction left unmatched. This CDR3 spans 17 amino acids. Per the germline V gene, CDR1 is WSHSY and CDR2 is SAAADI. The CDR3 loop is CASSYSWTRPGRDTQYF. CDR3 DNA sequence: TGCGCCAGCAGTTACTCCTGGACTAGGCCTGGGAGAGATACGCAGTATTTT.

The chain combines TRBV5-1 with TRBJ1-1; 7 nucleotides line up with TRBD1. V dropped 7 bases and J dropped 4; count of bases not matched to a gene: 7. Germline V gene lookup returns CDR1 SGHRS and CDR2 YFSETQ. The CDR3 sequence is 13 residues long. The CDR3 sequence: CASGLTGVTEAFF. The CDR3 DNA reads as TGCGCCAGCGGCCTCACAGGGGTCACTGAAGCTTTCTTT.

The chain combines TRBV6-5 with TRBJ2-3, with D possibly matching TRBD1 (5 bases). The CDR3 contains 14 residues. Trimming took off 6 bases at V and 1 base at J, with 11 bases between the two ends. Germline assignment: CDR1 MNHEY and CDR2 SVGAGI. The CDR3 region has the DNA TGTGCCAGCAGGAAGGGGTATGGCACAGATACGCAGTATTTT. This encodes CASRKGYGTDTQYF.

V usage is TRBV5-8 and J usage is TRBJ2-7; D possibly corresponds to TRBD1 (5 bases). Deletions cut 0 bases from V and 3 bases from J, with 13 bases between. Germline V gene lookup returns CDR1 SGHTS and CDR2 YDEGEE. The CDR3 sequence is 15 residues long. CDR3 DNA sequence: TGTGCCAGCAGCTTGGGGCAGGGTAACTACTACGAGCAGTACTTC. It codes for CASSLGQGNYYEQYF.